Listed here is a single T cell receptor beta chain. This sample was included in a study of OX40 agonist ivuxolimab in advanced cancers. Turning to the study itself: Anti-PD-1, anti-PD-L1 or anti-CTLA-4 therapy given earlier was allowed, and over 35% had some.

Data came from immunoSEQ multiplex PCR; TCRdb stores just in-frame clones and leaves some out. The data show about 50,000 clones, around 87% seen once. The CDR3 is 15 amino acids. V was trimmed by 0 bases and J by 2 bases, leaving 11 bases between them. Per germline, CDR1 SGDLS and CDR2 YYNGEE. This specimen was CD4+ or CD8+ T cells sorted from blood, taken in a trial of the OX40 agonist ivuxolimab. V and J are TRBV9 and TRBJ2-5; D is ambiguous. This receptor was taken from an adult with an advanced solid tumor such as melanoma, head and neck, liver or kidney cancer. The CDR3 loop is CASSVGLPRQETQYF. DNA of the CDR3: TGTGCCAGCAGCGTAGGACTCCCCCGGCAAGAGACCCAGTACTTC.